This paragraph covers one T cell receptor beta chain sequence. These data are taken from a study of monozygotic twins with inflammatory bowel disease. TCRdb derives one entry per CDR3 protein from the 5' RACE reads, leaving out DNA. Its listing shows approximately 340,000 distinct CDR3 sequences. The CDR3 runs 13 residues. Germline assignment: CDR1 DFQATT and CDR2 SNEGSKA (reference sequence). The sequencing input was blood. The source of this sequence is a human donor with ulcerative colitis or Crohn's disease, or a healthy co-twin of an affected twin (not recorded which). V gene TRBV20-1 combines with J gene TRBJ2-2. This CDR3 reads CSAAEILGGELFF.